Listed below are T cell receptor beta chains from one sample, sequenced in a study of spatial heterogeneity in lung cancer. TCRdb redid the calling of the 5' RACE reads with MiXCR, one entry per CDR3 protein. The sample records about 20,000 distinct CDR3 sequences, 15% being singletons. The material sequenced was lung tumor tissue, taken at surgery. The receptors were sampled from a female donor with early-stage non-small cell lung cancer. Each CDR3 is given with its conserved first and last residue. The D gene is left open where the match is weak. Clone size, where shown, is once, few, many, or a class for clones that have expanded.

d_call: .
clone_size: once
j_call: TRBJ2-3
v_call: TRBV7-3
cdr3_nt: TGTGCCAGCAGCCCTCGGGCGTTAGGCACAGATACGCAGTATTTT
cdr3_aa: CASSPRALGTDTQYF

d_call: .
clone_size: many
j_call: TRBJ2-5
v_call: TRBV19
cdr3_nt: TGTGCCAGTAGTGTGGACGACGGGGAGACCCAGTACTTC
cdr3_aa: CASSVDDGETQYF

d_call: TRBD2
clone_size: many
j_call: TRBJ2-7
v_call: TRBV4-1
cdr3_nt: TGCGCCAGCAGCCAAGATGAAACTAGCGGGAGATATGAGGACGAGCAGTACTTC
cdr3_aa: CASSQDETSGRYEDEQYF

d_call: .
clone_size: few
j_call: TRBJ2-7
v_call: TRBV20-1
cdr3_nt: TGCAGTGCTCGCAGTCCCCAGGGTAACGAGCAGTACTTC
cdr3_aa: CSARSPQGNEQYF

d_call: TRBD2
clone_size: few
j_call: TRBJ2-1
v_call: TRBV5-1
cdr3_nt: TGCGCCAGCAGCGCTACTAGCGGGAGCTGGAATGAGCAGTTCTTC
cdr3_aa: CASSATSGSWNEQFF

d_call: TRBD2
clone_size: few
j_call: TRBJ2-5
v_call: TRBV29-1
cdr3_nt: TGCAGCGCCCTTACTAGCGCGGAGACCCAGTACTTC
cdr3_aa: CSALTSAETQYF

d_call: TRBD2
clone_size: many
j_call: TRBJ2-7
v_call: TRBV20-1
cdr3_nt: TGCAGTGCTAGAGATTATCCAGCGGGAGCACGGTCCTACGAGCAGTACTTC
cdr3_aa: CSARDYPAGARSYEQYF

d_call: TRBD1
clone_size: many
j_call: TRBJ2-3
v_call: TRBV4-3
cdr3_nt: TGCGCCAGCAGTCTCGGGACAGGGGGCACAGATACGCAGTATTTT
cdr3_aa: CASSLGTGGTDTQYF

d_call: TRBD2
clone_size: few
j_call: TRBJ2-3
v_call: TRBV9
cdr3_nt: TGTGCCAGCAGCGTAGGAGGGCTAGCGGGAGGGCCATCAGATACGCAGTATTTT
cdr3_aa: CASSVGGLAGGPSDTQYF

d_call: .
clone_size: .
j_call: TRBJ2-3
v_call: TRBV14
cdr3_nt: TGTGCCAGCAGCCAAGGGCTCCTCGAAGGGGCAGATACGCAGTATTTT
cdr3_aa: CASSQGLLEGADTQYF

d_call: .
clone_size: few
j_call: TRBJ2-5
v_call: TRBV20-1
cdr3_nt: TGCAGTGCTAGTCAAAACGGGGACTCTACACACCAAGAGACCCAGTACTTC
cdr3_aa: CSASQNGDSTHQETQYF

d_call: TRBD2
clone_size: few
j_call: TRBJ2-1
v_call: TRBV29-1
cdr3_nt: TGCAGCGTTGGTAGCGGGAGGGGTTACAATGAGCAGTTCTTC
cdr3_aa: CSVGSGRGYNEQFF

d_call: TRBD2
clone_size: many
j_call: TRBJ2-1
v_call: TRBV28
cdr3_nt: TGTGCCAGCAGTCAGATTAGCGGGAGTGTCGTATCTAATGAGCAGTTCTTC
cdr3_aa: CASSQISGSVVSNEQFF

d_call: .
clone_size: many
j_call: TRBJ2-4
v_call: TRBV6-1
cdr3_nt: TGTGCCAGCAGTGAAGCTCCAGGGACCAAAAACATTCAGTACTTC
cdr3_aa: CASSEAPGTKNIQYF

d_call: .
clone_size: many
j_call: TRBJ2-3
v_call: TRBV10-1
cdr3_nt: TGCGCCAGCAGTGAGGGGGGAGAGGCAGATACGCAGTATTTT
cdr3_aa: CASSEGGEADTQYF

d_call: .
clone_size: many
j_call: TRBJ2-6
v_call: TRBV18
cdr3_nt: TGTGCCAGCTCACCAGGGCTCCACCAGGGGAGGGCCCCCCACTACTCTGGGGCCAACGTCCTGACTTTC
cdr3_aa: CASSPGLHQGRAPHYSGANVLTF

d_call: .
clone_size: many
j_call: TRBJ2-3
v_call: TRBV7-6
cdr3_nt: TGTGCCGTATCAGGGACCACAGATACGCAGTATTTT
cdr3_aa: CAVSGTTDTQYF

d_call: .
clone_size: many
j_call: TRBJ2-2
v_call: TRBV27
cdr3_nt: TGTGCCAGCAGTTTGGAGGTCACCGGGGAGCTGTTTTTT
cdr3_aa: CASSLEVTGELFF

d_call: TRBD1
clone_size: large
j_call: TRBJ2-7
v_call: TRBV2
cdr3_nt: TGTGCCAGCTGCACCGGGACAGGGCCCTACGAGCAGTACTTC
cdr3_aa: CASCTGTGPYEQYF

d_call: TRBD1
clone_size: .
j_call: TRBJ2-7
v_call: TRBV7-9
cdr3_nt: TGTGCCAGCAGTCCCGGACAGGCATCCTACGAGCAGTACTTC
cdr3_aa: CASSPGQASYEQYF

d_call: .
clone_size: few
j_call: TRBJ2-1
v_call: TRBV12-3/TRBV12-4
cdr3_nt: TGTGCCAGCAGTTCCCGGGACACCACTGTAGGTGAGCAGTTCTTC
cdr3_aa: CASSSRDTTVGEQFF

d_call: .
clone_size: many
j_call: TRBJ2-1
v_call: TRBV2
cdr3_nt: TGTGCCAGCAGTGCAGCTAGCCCCTACAATGAGCAGTTCTTC
cdr3_aa: CASSAASPYNEQFF

d_call: TRBD2
clone_size: .
j_call: TRBJ2-1
v_call: TRBV5-1
cdr3_nt: TGCGCCAGCAGCTTGGACGGGAGGGCGATGAAGCAGTTCTTC
cdr3_aa: CASSLDGRAMKQFF

d_call: TRBD1
clone_size: many
j_call: TRBJ2-3
v_call: TRBV5-1
cdr3_nt: TGCGCCAGCAGCTTCAACAGGGGTACAGATACGCAGTATTTT
cdr3_aa: CASSFNRGTDTQYF

d_call: .
clone_size: .
j_call: TRBJ2-5
v_call: TRBV20-1
cdr3_nt: TGCAGTACCAGGAATCATCAAGAGACCCAGTACTTC
cdr3_aa: CSTRNHQETQYF

d_call: .
clone_size: .
j_call: TRBJ1-3
v_call: TRBV7-9
cdr3_nt: TGTGCCAGCAGCTTAGCAGGGAGCTCTGGAAACACCATATATTTT
cdr3_aa: CASSLAGSSGNTIYF

d_call: TRBD1
clone_size: many
j_call: TRBJ2-5
v_call: TRBV6-5
cdr3_nt: TGTGCCAGCAGTTACGGGGACAGGGAAGAGACCCAGTACTTC
cdr3_aa: CASSYGDREETQYF

d_call: .
clone_size: .
j_call: TRBJ2-7
v_call: TRBV27
cdr3_nt: TGTGCCAGCAGTCCCGGAAGAGGGAGGCTAGGCGAGCAGTACTTC
cdr3_aa: CASSPGRGRLGEQYF

d_call: .
clone_size: .
j_call: TRBJ2-1
v_call: TRBV28
cdr3_nt: TGTGCCAGCAGTTCCGCGCCGGGACAATATGGTGAGCAGTTCTTC
cdr3_aa: CASSSAPGQYGEQFF

d_call: TRBD2
clone_size: .
j_call: TRBJ2-3
v_call: TRBV29-1
cdr3_nt: TGCAGCGTTGAGCGGGAGATTGCAGATACGCAGTATTTT
cdr3_aa: CSVEREIADTQYF

d_call: .
clone_size: medium-sized
j_call: TRBJ2-1
v_call: TRBV3-1
cdr3_nt: TGTGCCAGCAGCCAAGAAATCACAGGCCTTGAGCAGTTCTTC
cdr3_aa: CASSQEITGLEQFF

d_call: TRBD1
clone_size: .
j_call: TRBJ2-2
v_call: TRBV7-2
cdr3_nt: TGTGCCACCAAAGGGGGCTTACACACCGGGGAGCTGTTTTTT
cdr3_aa: CATKGGLHTGELFF

d_call: TRBD2
clone_size: many
j_call: TRBJ2-3
v_call: TRBV20-1
cdr3_nt: TGCAGTGCCGCCGGGACTAGCGGGATCAGCACAGATACGCAGTATTTT
cdr3_aa: CSAAGTSGISTDTQYF

d_call: .
clone_size: few
j_call: TRBJ2-3
v_call: TRBV5-1
cdr3_nt: TGCGCCAGCTCGTGGTTACCTAGCACAGATACGCAGTATTTT
cdr3_aa: CASSWLPSTDTQYF

d_call: .
clone_size: many
j_call: TRBJ1-1
v_call: TRBV6-2/TRBV6-3
cdr3_nt: TGTGCCAGCAGTTTCTCCACTGAAGCTTTCTTT
cdr3_aa: CASSFSTEAFF

d_call: TRBD2
clone_size: medium-sized
j_call: TRBJ2-1
v_call: TRBV6-5
cdr3_nt: TGTGCCAGCAGTCTCCAGCGGGGGGGCTGGGATGAGCAGTTCTTC
cdr3_aa: CASSLQRGGWDEQFF

d_call: TRBD1
clone_size: .
j_call: TRBJ1-4
v_call: TRBV19
cdr3_nt: TGTGCCAGTAGTGGGACAGGGGGTGAAAAACTGTTTTTT
cdr3_aa: CASSGTGGEKLFF

d_call: .
clone_size: few
j_call: TRBJ2-6
v_call: TRBV28
cdr3_nt: TGTGCCAGCAGTCCACCCGGACGGGGGGCCAACGTCCTGACTTTC
cdr3_aa: CASSPPGRGANVLTF